These 24 T cell receptor beta chains were sequenced from one sample in a study of identical twins. TCRdb called the 5' RACE reads again in MiXCR, with one record for every CDR3 protein. The sample records around 1.7 million distinct CDR3 sequences, about 30% being singletons. Sequencing was done on a sample of cord blood. The receptor set was obtained from a newborn girl in good health.

The genes are TRBV12-5 and TRBJ2-1; TRBD2 matches 7 bases. The CDR3 covers 13 residues. Losses at the gene ends were 5 bases for V and 9 bases for J; bases not matched to a gene: 7. Looked up from germline, CDR1 is LGHNT and CDR2 is FRNRAP. The CDR3 nucleotides read TGTGCTAGTGGTCTAGGACTAGGCGGTGAGCAGTTCTTC. It is translated as CASGLGLGGEQFF.

The gene calls are TRBV7-6 and TRBJ2-5, with TRBD2 matching 8 bases. Unmatched junction bases numbered 13, after V lost 1 base and J lost 3 bases. This CDR3 contains 18 residues. The germline gives CDR1 SGHVS, CDR2 FNYEAQ. The CDR3 loop reads CASSLGVERGQFKETQYF. The CDR3 DNA reads TGTGCCAGCAGCTTAGGTGTCGAGCGGGGGCAGTTTAAAGAGACCCAGTACTTC.

This clonotype was recorded a few times. The chain links TRBV28 to TRBJ1-2, with 7 bases that match TRBD1. The CDR3 consists of 14 residues. The germline V gene encodes CDR1 MDHEN and CDR2 SYDVKM. J was trimmed by 5 bases and V by 5 bases; bases with no gene match: 8. The CDR3 loop is CASSPYTTGYGYTF. Here the CDR3 DNA reads TGTGCCAGCAGTCCTTACACGACAGGGTATGGCTACACCTTC.

The chain is built from TRBV2 and TRBJ2-7; 9 bases map to TRBD2. This CDR3 is built from 16 residues. Germline V lookup: CDR1 SNHLY, CDR2 FYNNEI. The V and J ends lost 6 bases and 7 bases, in that order; junction bases with no gene match: 16. CDR3 amino acids: CASRLAGARSYNEQYF. DNA of the CDR3: TGTGCCAGCAGACTAGCGGGCGCCCGCTCCTACAATGAGCAGTACTTC.

CDR3 in amino acids: CSASHGRALNEQFF. The CDR3 bases are TGCAGTGCTAGTCACGGGAGGGCCCTGAATGAGCAGTTCTTC. The V gene is TRBV20-1, the J gene TRBJ2-1, with 8 bases aligning to TRBD2. The CDR3 is 14 amino acids. V was pared by 3 bases and J by 7 bases, with 8 bases of the junction left unmatched. Germline lookup yields CDR1 DFQATT and CDR2 SNEGSKA (reference sequence).

This clonotype showed up just a few times. The J gene is TRBJ1-2, the V gene TRBV11-1; weak D call: TRBD1 (5 bases). V was shortened by 3 bases and J by 1 base, with 12 bases between the two germline ends. There are 15 residues in the CDR3. CDR1 and CDR2 from the germline V gene are SGHAT and FQDESV (reference sequence). The CDR3 coding sequence is TGTGCCAGCAGCTTGGAACAGGAAATTAACTATGGCTACACCTTC. It codes for CASSLEQEINYGYTF.

This clonotype was counted ten times or more. The chain recombines TRBV28 with TRBJ2-1; D ambiguous. Trimming left V 0 bases short and J 4 bases short, with 4 bases between. The CDR3 consists of 13 residues. CDR1 is MDHEN, CDR2 SYDVKM, per germline. The CDR3 region has the DNA TGTGCCAGCAGTTTATGGCGATACAATGAGCAGTTCTTC. Its translation: CASSLWRYNEQFF.

The rearrangement links TRBV29-1 to TRBJ1-2, with D unclear. Germline V gene data show CDR1 as SQVTM and CDR2 as ANQGSEA. V lost 8 bases and J lost 3, with 10 bases in between. The CDR3 runs to 11 residues. As DNA, the CDR3 is TGCAGCCAGCGCACGGACTATGGCTACACCTTC. Its protein product is CSQRTDYGYTF.

This clonotype was detected only a few times. This chain connects TRBV2 to TRBJ2-3; D assignment may be TRBD1 or TRBD2 (5 bases each). CDR1 is SNHLY, CDR2 FYNNEI, per germline. The V gene lost 8 bases and the J gene lost 2 bases, with 8 bases spanning the gap. The CDR3 is made up of 12 amino acids. CDR3 sequence: CASGGTTDTQYF. The CDR3 DNA is TGTGCCAGCGGGGGTACCACAGATACGCAGTATTTT.

This clonotype was observed a few times. This CDR3 is CASSLEWTSALRDYEQYF. In DNA, the CDR3 is TGCGCCAGCAGCTTGGAATGGACTAGCGCCCTTCGGGACTACGAGCAGTACTTC. The rearrangement links TRBV5-1 to TRBJ2-7; 9 bases match TRBD2. Germline trimming cut 0 bases from V and 3 bases from J; bases unmatched to any gene: 13. CDR1 SGHRS and CDR2 YFSETQ come from the germline V gene. The CDR3 has 18 amino acids.

The V gene is TRBV20-1, the J gene TRBJ2-1, with D unclear. V was shortened by 6 bases and J by 7 bases, with 16 bases between the two germline ends. CDR3 length: 13 residues. The V gene's germline CDR1 is DFQATT and CDR2 SNEGSKA (reference sequence). The CDR3 loop is CSAQDGLRNEQFF. The CDR3 DNA follows: TGCAGTGCCCAGGACGGTTTAAGGAATGAGCAGTTCTTC.

CDR3 DNA sequence: TGTGCCAGCAGCGAGCGGGGGGGCGTTGAGTACTTC. It encodes CASSERGGVEYF. The chain is built from TRBV27 and TRBJ2-7, with TRBD2 matching 10 bases. This CDR3 spans 12 amino acids. With 6 bases clipped from V and 11 bases from J, the junction kept 7 bases outside the gene matches. Germline assignment: CDR1 MNHEY and CDR2 SMNVEV (reference sequence).

This clonotype was recorded at least ten times. V gene TRBV29-1 combines with J gene TRBJ2-4; TRBD2 agrees at 14 bases. CDR3 length equals 17 residues. Germline CDR1 SQVTM, CDR2 ANQGSEA. J gave up 3 bases and V 3 bases, and 7 bases lay outside the gene matches. CDR3 region: CSVEGLAGDFGKNIQYF. The CDR3 nucleotides are TGCAGCGTTGAGGGACTAGCGGGAGATTTTGGCAAAAACATTCAGTACTTC. The variable domain in full, completed from reference TRBV29-1 and TRBJ2-4, reads SAVISQKPSRDICQRGTSLTIQCQVDSQVTMMFWYRQQPGQSLTLIATANQGSEATYESGFVIDKFPISRPNLTFSTLTVSNMSPEDSSIYLCSVEGLAGDFGKNIQYFGAGTRLSVL.

The genes are TRBV28 and TRBJ1-1, with TRBD1 as a possible D gene (5 bases). Trimming pared 5 bases from V and 5 bases from J, leaving 15 bases between. The CDR3 consists of 14 residues. CDR1 and CDR2 (germline): MDHEN, SYDVKM. CDR3 in DNA: TGTGCCAGCAGTCCCTACAAAGGGGAGACTGAAGCTTTCTTT. Its translation is CASSPYKGETEAFF. Based on the CDR3 plus reference TRBV28 and TRBJ1-1, the full variable domain is DVKVTQSSRYLVKRTGEKVFLECVQDMDHENMFWYRQDPGLGLRLIYFSYDVKMKEKGDIPEGYSVSREKKERFSLILESASTNQTSMYLCASSPYKGETEAFFGQGTRLTVV.

The chain uses TRBV6-1 and TRBJ2-7, with 9 bases that match TRBD1. With V trimmed by 2 bases and J by 3 bases, 5 bases remained unmatched. The length of the CDR3 is 15 residues. Germline-derived CDR1 and CDR2 are MNHNS and SASEGT. The chain's CDR3 is CASSEIGTGSYEQYF. The CDR3, as DNA: TGTGCCAGCAGTGAAATCGGGACAGGGAGCTACGAGCAGTACTTC.

V and J are TRBV4-2 and TRBJ1-2; possible D gene TRBD1, 6 bases. Per germline, CDR1 LGHNA and CDR2 YNFKEQ. V lost 1 base and J lost 6, with 12 bases in between. CDR3 length: 14 amino acids. DNA of the CDR3: TGTGCCAGCAGCCAAGCTATGGGGGCTAATGGCTACACCTTC. Protein product: CASSQAMGANGYTF.

This clonotype came up a few times. J is TRBJ2-5 and V is TRBV7-2; a possible D gene is TRBD2 (5 bases). CDR1 and CDR2 from the germline V gene are SGHTA and FQGNSA. The CDR3 has 15 residues. Trimming shortened V by 2 bases and J by 1 base, and 11 bases separated the two germline ends. The CDR3 bases are TGTGCCAGCAGCTTACCTAGCTGGTGCCAAGAGACCCAGTACTTC. Protein sequence: CASSLPSWCQETQYF.

This clonotype was seen only a few times. The chain uses TRBV28 and TRBJ1-5, with D possibly matching TRBD1 (5 bases). Germline loops: CDR1 MDHEN, CDR2 SYDVKM. The length of the CDR3 is 13 residues. V dropped 10 bases and J dropped 1 base, with 11 bases sitting between them. The CDR3 loop reads CAIRRDSNQPQHF. The CDR3 nucleotides read TGTGCCATCCGGAGGGACAGCAATCAGCCCCAGCATTTT.

This chain uses TRBV5-1 with TRBJ2-5; D not resolved. V was pared by 0 bases and J by 11 bases, with 20 bases between. The CDR3 contains 15 residues. The germline V gene has CDR1 SGHRS and CDR2 YFSETQ. CDR3 bases: TGCGCCAGCAGCTTGGGGGGTATAGGGCGAAATGAGCAGTACTTC. It codes for CASSLGGIGRNEQYF.

V usage is TRBV11-3 and J usage is TRBJ1-1; TRBD1 might be the D (6 bases). This CDR3 comprises 12 residues. Trimming shortened V by 9 bases and J by 7 bases, and 15 bases separated the two germline ends. In germline, CDR1 is SGHNT, CDR2 YENEEA. CDR3 DNA: TGTGCCAGTTCACAGGGACGGGGTGAAGCTTTCTTT. Its translation: CASSQGRGEAFF.

The chain joins TRBV11-2 to TRBJ1-5; D is unclear. CDR3 length equals 15 residues. Germline loops: CDR1 SGHAT, CDR2 FQNNGV. Trimming shortened V by 5 bases and J by 2 bases, and 13 bases separated the two germline ends. The CDR3 sequence is CASSLNMGGNQPQHF. The CDR3 DNA follows: TGTGCCAGCAGCCTGAACATGGGAGGCAATCAGCCCCAGCATTTT.

This clonotype was observed a handful of times. The V and J genes are TRBV10-2 and TRBJ2-1; 12 bases are a match to TRBD2. Trimming took 8 bases from V and 8 from J; bases not matched to a gene: 10. Germline lookup yields CDR1 WSHSY and CDR2 SAAADI. The CDR3 covers 15 residues. The CDR3 DNA reads TGCGCCAGCCACCCTAGCGGGGGGGTTTTAGATGAGCAGTTCTTC. It codes for CASHPSGGVLDEQFF.

V usage is TRBV28 and J usage is TRBJ1-1, with D unresolved. The CDR3 extends over 14 amino acids. The germline V gene has CDR1 MDHEN and CDR2 SYDVKM. V lost 8 bases and J lost 7, with 20 bases in between. The CDR3 DNA sequence: TGTGCCAGCCCCCCGGGAGGGTACGTTGGTGAAGCTTTCTTT. Its translation: CASPPGGYVGEAFF.

About this clonotype: Its ends do not fully match the called genes, so a read error is possible. The gene calls are TRBV20-1 and TRBJ2-1, with TRBD1 as a possible D gene (6 bases). Germline V CDR1 and CDR2: DFQATT, SNEGSKA (reference sequence). The CDR3 is made up of 12 amino acids. Here the CDR3 reads CSEPGVYNGQFF. CDR3 DNA sequence: TGCAGTGAACCAGGGGTCTACAATGGGCAGTTCTTC.